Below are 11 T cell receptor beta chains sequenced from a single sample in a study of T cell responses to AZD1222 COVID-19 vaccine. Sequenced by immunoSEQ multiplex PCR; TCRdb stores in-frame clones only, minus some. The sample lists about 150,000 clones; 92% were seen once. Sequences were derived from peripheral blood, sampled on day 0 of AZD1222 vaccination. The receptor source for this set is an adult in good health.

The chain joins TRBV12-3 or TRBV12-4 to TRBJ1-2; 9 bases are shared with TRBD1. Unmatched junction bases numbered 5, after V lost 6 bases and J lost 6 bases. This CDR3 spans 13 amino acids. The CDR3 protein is CASRRTGAHGYTF. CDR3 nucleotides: TGTGCCAGCAGAAGGACAGGGGCCCATGGCTACACCTTC.

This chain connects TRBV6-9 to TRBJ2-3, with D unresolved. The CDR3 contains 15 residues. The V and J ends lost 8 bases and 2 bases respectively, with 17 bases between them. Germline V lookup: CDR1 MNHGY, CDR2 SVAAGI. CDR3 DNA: TGTGCCAGCGTAGTTAGGCCAGATAACACAGATACGCAGTATTTT. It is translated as CASVVRPDNTDTQYF.

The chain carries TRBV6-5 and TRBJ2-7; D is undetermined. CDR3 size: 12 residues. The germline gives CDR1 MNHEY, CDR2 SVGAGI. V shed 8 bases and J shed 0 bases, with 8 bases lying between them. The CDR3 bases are TGTGCCAGCGTGGGGTTCTCCTACGAGCAGTACTTC. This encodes CASVGFSYEQYF.

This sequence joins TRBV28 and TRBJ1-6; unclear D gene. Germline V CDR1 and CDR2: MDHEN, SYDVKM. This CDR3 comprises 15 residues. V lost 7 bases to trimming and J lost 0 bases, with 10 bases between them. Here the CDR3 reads CASMARSSYNSPLHF. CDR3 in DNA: TGTGCCAGCATGGCCCGGAGCTCCTATAATTCACCCCTCCACTTT.

The CDR3 spells CASSQELAGGNTGELFF. The CDR3 coding sequence is TGCGCCAGCAGCCAAGAATTAGCGGGGGGGAACACCGGGGAGCTGTTTTTT. The chain employs TRBV4-3 and TRBJ2-2, with 10 positions matching TRBD2. V shed 0 bases, J shed 1 base, and the junction held 2 bases outside the gene matches. Germline assignment: CDR1 LGHNA and CDR2 YSLEER. The length of the CDR3 is 17 residues.

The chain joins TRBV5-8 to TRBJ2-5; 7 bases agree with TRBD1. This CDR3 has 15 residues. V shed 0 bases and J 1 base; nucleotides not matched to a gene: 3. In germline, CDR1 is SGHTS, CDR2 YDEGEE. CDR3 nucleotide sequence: TGTGCCAGCAGCTTGGAAGGACAGGTCCAAGAGACCCAGTACTTC. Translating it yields CASSLEGQVQETQYF.

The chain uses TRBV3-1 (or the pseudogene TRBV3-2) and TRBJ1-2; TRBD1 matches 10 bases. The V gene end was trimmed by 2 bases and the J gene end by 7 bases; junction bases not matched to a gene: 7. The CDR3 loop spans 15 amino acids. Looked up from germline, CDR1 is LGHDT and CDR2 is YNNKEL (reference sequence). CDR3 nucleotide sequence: TGTGCCAGCAGCCAAAGGGGGACAGGGGAGGGTGGCTACACCTTC. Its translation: CASSQRGTGEGGYTF.

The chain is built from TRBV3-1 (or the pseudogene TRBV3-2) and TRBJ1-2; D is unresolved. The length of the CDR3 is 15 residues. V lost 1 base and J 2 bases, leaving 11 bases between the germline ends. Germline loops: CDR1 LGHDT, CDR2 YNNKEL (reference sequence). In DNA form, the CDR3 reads TGTGCCAGCAGCCAAGGCGGCAGATCCAACTATGGCTACACCTTC. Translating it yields CASSQGGRSNYGYTF.

In DNA, the CDR3 is TGTGCCAGCAGTAGCGGCGGGGACAATCAGCCCCAGCATTTT. It encodes CASSSGGDNQPQHF. The chain recombines TRBV5-6 with TRBJ1-5; no reliable D call. The CDR3 covers 14 residues. The V gene lost 5 bases and the J gene lost 3 bases, with 12 bases spanning the gap. Germline-derived CDR1 and CDR2 are SGHDT and YYEEEE.

CDR3 region: CASSRINEQYF. For the CDR3, the DNA is TGTGCCAGCAGCCGCATCAACGAGCAGTACTTC. The V and J genes are TRBV5-6 and TRBJ2-7; unclear D gene. Germline values: CDR1 SGHDT, CDR2 YYEEEE. V was clipped by 4 bases and J by 5 bases, with 7 bases between them. The CDR3 is 11 amino acids. Using reference TRBV5-6 and TRBJ2-7 for the parts outside the CDR3, the full variable domain is DAGVTQSPTHLIKTRGQQVTLRCSPKSGHDTVSWYQQALGQGPQFIFQYYEEEERQRGNFPDRFSGHQFPNYSSELNVNALLLGDSALYLCASSRINEQYFGPGTRLTVT.

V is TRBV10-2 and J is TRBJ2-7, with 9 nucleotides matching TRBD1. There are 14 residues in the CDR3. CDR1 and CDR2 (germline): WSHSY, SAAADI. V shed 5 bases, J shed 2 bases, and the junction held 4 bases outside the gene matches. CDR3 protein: CASSPGQGPYEQYF. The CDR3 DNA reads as TGCGCCAGCAGTCCGGGACAGGGACCCTACGAGCAGTACTTC.